The source of this T cell receptor beta chain is a study of blood T cell repertoires in COVID-19. Study in general: Samples came from the United States, Italy and Spain, spanning acute and convalescent COVID-19. Sources were T cells, B-cell-depleted T cells, or PBMCs; the material itself was cDNA or gDNA.

The CDR3 totals 12 residues. V shed 0 bases and J 4 bases; nucleotides not matched to a gene: 0. CDR1 is SQVTM, CDR2 ANQGSEA, per germline. Only one count was recorded for this clone. In the authors' methods: Reference gene primer amplification in the assay estimated nucleated cell counts. Here immunoSEQ multiplex PCR was the method, and the copy in TCRdb shows in-frame clones only, minus some. That table is the source of V, J and clone size, and D and trimming were worked out from the DNA. The sample shows 150,000 to 200,000 clones, 70% to 85% of them seen only once. The chain links TRBV29-1 to TRBJ2-7, with TRBD1 matching over 7 bases. This sequence was found in a woman older than 75 with acute or convalescent COVID-19. Sequencing was done on a sample of peripheral blood. The CDR3 is CSVEETGYEQYF. The DNA of the CDR3 is TGCAGCGTTGAAGAGACAGGGTACGAGCAGTACTTC.